This T cell receptor (beta chain) appears in the sequencing data of a study of blood T cell repertoires in COVID-19. Germline assignment: CDR1 SGHDN and CDR2 FVKESK. The CDR3 runs 13 residues. Germline trimming cut 2 bases from V and 13 bases from J; bases unmatched to any gene: 10. Repertoires were generated with immunoSEQ multiplex PCR, while TCRdb's copy carries only in-frame clones and drops some. The sample holds around 36,000 clones, around 83% seen once. Specimen: peripheral blood. This sequence originates from a man aged 55 to 70 with acute or convalescent COVID-19. The J gene is TRBJ2-5, the V gene TRBV14, with TRBD1 matching 7 bases. The CDR3 spells CASSQLTGRPRYF. As DNA, the CDR3 is TGTGCCAGCAGCCAATTGACAGGGCGACCCAGGTACTTC.